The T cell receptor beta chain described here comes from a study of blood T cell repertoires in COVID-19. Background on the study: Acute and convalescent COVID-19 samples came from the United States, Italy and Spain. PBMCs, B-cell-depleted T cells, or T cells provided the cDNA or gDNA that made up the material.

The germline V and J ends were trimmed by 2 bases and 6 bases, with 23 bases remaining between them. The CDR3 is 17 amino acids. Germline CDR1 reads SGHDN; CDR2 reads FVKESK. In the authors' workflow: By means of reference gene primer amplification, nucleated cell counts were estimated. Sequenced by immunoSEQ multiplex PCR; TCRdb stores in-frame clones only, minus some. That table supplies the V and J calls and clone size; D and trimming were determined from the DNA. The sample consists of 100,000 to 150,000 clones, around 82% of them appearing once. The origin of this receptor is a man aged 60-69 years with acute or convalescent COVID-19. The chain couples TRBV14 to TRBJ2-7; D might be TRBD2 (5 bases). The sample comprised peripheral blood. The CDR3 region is CASSQSRFGLAAREQYF. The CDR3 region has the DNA TGTGCCAGCAGCCAATCCCGGTTTGGTCTAGCCGCTCGCGAGCAGTACTTC.